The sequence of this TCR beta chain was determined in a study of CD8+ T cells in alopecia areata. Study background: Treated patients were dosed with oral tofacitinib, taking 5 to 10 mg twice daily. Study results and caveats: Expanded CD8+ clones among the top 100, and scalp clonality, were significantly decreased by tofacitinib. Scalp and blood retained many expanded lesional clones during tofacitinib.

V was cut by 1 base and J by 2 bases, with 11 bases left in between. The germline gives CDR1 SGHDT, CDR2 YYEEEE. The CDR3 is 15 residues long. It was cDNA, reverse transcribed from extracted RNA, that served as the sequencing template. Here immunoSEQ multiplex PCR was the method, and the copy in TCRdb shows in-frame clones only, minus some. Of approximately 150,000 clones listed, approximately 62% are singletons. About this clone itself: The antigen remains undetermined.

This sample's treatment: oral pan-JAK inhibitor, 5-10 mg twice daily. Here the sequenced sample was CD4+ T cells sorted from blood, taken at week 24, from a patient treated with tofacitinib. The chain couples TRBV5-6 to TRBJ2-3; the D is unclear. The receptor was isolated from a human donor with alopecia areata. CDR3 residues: CASSLMVSLTDTQYF. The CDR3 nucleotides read TGTGCCAGCAGCTTGATGGTCAGCCTCACAGATACGCAGTATTTT.